This TCR beta chain was identified during a study of cytomegalovirus exposure and HLA in healthy donors. PCR amplification relied on 60 Vbeta primers (plus 13 Jbeta primers). The method was immunoSEQ multiplex PCR; TCRdb's version includes in-frame clones alone and lacks a portion of them. The repertoire has over 110,000 clones, about four fifths of them found once; the top ten carry about 6.8%. Points on this clone: At one boundary the junction diverges from the germline segment, which might be a read error.

Germline loops: CDR1 SEHNR, CDR2 FQNEAQ (reference sequence). The CDR3 consists of 15 residues. The chain carries TRBV7-9 and TRBJ2-3; D is perhaps TRBD1 (5 bases). Input material: PBMCs. The TCR originated in a woman in her 40s in good health and CMV-seropositive. The CDR3 spells CSSSFSGARADTQYF. As DNA, the CDR3 is TGTTCCAGCAGCTTCTCTGGGGCTAGAGCAGATACGCAGTATTTT.